One sample yielded the 6 T cell receptor beta chains listed below, sequenced in a study of blood T cell repertoires in COVID-19. Method: immunoSEQ multiplex PCR; TCRdb's copy keeps in-frame clones and lacks some. In the table there are roughly 92,000 clones, roughly 91% of which are singletons. Source material: peripheral blood. Receptors were obtained from a woman older than 75 with acute or convalescent COVID-19.

This clone was counted between two and nine times. The chain has TRBV5-1 and TRBJ1-6; D remains unclear. Germline loops: CDR1 SGHRS, CDR2 YFSETQ. There are 16 residues in the CDR3. V was trimmed by 0 bases and J by 6 bases, leaving 13 bases between them. CDR3 loop: CASSLAQRWLNSPLHF. The DNA for the CDR3 is TGCGCCAGCAGCTTGGCGCAGAGGTGGCTTAATTCACCCCTCCACTTT.

The rearrangement joins TRBV9 to TRBJ1-5, with TRBD1 matching over 7 bases. CDR1 is SGDLS and CDR2 is YYNGEE in the germline V gene. The junction had 5 bases not matched to a gene; V was cut back by 0 bases and J by 5 bases. CDR3 length equals 15 residues. The CDR3 region has the DNA TGTGCCAGCAGCGTAGGGGGGACAGCTTATCAGCCCCAGCATTTT. Translating gives CASSVGGTAYQPQHF.

This clone is a singleton in its sample. The J gene is TRBJ2-1, the V gene TRBV2; 7 bases agree with TRBD1. This CDR3 is 11 amino acids long. Germline loops: CDR1 SNHLY, CDR2 FYNNEI. The DNA of the CDR3 is TGTGCAGGGGGCTTTAGGGATGAGCAGTTCTTC. This encodes CAGGFRDEQFF.

This clone occurred once. The chain is built from TRBV7-9 and TRBJ2-1; a possible D gene is TRBD1 (6 bases). In germline, CDR1 is SEHNR, CDR2 FQNEAQ (reference sequence). Between the trimmed V and J ends, which lost 5 bases and 4 bases, there was a span of 18 bases. CDR3 size: 16 residues. This chain's CDR3 is CASSRKGGGGYNEQFF. CDR3 DNA: TGTGCCAGCAGCCGCAAAGGTGGGGGCGGGTACAATGAGCAGTTCTTC.

The chain links TRBV19 to TRBJ2-6, with D hard to call. The CDR3 runs 16 residues. Trimming removed 1 base from V and 2 bases from J, with 9 bases in between. Germline CDR1 LNHDA, CDR2 SQIVND (reference sequence). DNA of the CDR3: TGTGCCAGTAGTATAGTACCCCGGGCTGGGGCCAACGTCCTGACTTTC. Its translation: CASSIVPRAGANVLTF.

The chain carries TRBV5-1 and TRBJ2-7; 9 bases are a match to TRBD1. Germline CDR1 is SGHRS and CDR2 is YFSETQ. This CDR3 region has 15 residues. Unmatched junction bases numbered 9, after V lost 1 base and J lost 7 bases. CDR3 region: CASSLLTGGRTEQYF. DNA of the CDR3: TGCGCCAGCAGCTTGCTCACAGGGGGCCGAACTGAGCAGTACTTC.